The next 8 T cell receptor beta chains were all read from a single sample in a study of blood T cell repertoires in COVID-19. The method was immunoSEQ multiplex PCR; TCRdb's version includes in-frame clones alone and lacks a portion of them. The sample yields roughly 70,000 clones, under 95% seen once. The sequencing input was peripheral blood. All receptors derive from a man in his forties or fifties with acute or convalescent COVID-19.

This clone was picked up one time. This chain links TRBV27 with TRBJ1-2, with D possibly being TRBD1 (6 bases). V shed 4 bases and J shed 4 bases, with 13 bases lying between them. Germline V lookup: CDR1 MNHEY, CDR2 SMNVEV (reference sequence). This CDR3 has 14 amino acids. The CDR3 reads CASSSHRESYGYTF. The CDR3 nucleotides are TGTGCCAGCAGTTCTCACAGGGAATCCTATGGCTACACCTTC.

V gene TRBV5-4 combines with J gene TRBJ2-6; 7 bases align to TRBD2. J lost 2 bases, V lost 0 bases, and 8 bases had no gene match. CDR1 SGHNT and CDR2 YYREEE come from the germline V gene (reference sequence). The CDR3 contains 18 residues. This CDR3 is CASSLGPLTSAGANVLTF. The CDR3 nucleotides are TGTGCCAGCAGCTTGGGGCCCCTTACTAGCGCTGGGGCCAACGTCCTGACTTTC.

This chain joins TRBV10-3 and TRBJ2-3, with a tentative D call TRBD2 (5 bases). Trimming stripped 3 bases from V and 7 bases from J, with 14 bases between. The CDR3 covers 14 residues. Germline CDR1 ENHRY, CDR2 SYGVKD. The CDR3 sequence is CAISDGFGVNTQYF. The CDR3 bases are TGTGCCATCAGTGATGGGTTCGGGGTAAATACGCAGTATTTT.

The J gene is TRBJ1-5, the V gene TRBV9; D is unclear. CDR1 and CDR2 from the germline V gene are SGDLS and YYNGEE. V was trimmed by 0 bases and J by 9 bases, leaving 10 bases between them. The CDR3 consists of 13 residues. CDR3 bases: TGTGCCAGCAGCGTAGACGGTGAGCCGCCCCAGCATTTT. Translating it yields CASSVDGEPPQHF. The entire variable domain, with the rest obtained from reference TRBV9 and TRBJ1-5, is as follows: DSGVTQTPKHLITATGQRVTLRCSPRSGDLSVYWYQQSLDQGLQFLIQYYNGEERAKGNILERFSAQQFPDLHSELNLSSLELGDSALYFCASSVDGEPPQHFGDGTRLSIL.

This clone has just a few counts. The CDR3: CASSPSTGGWGPQHF. The CDR3 nucleotides read TGTGCCAGCAGCCCGTCGACAGGGGGCTGGGGGCCCCAGCATTTT. The chain couples TRBV7-6 to TRBJ1-5; 10 positions agree with TRBD1. With 5 bases clipped from V and 9 bases from J, the junction kept 10 bases outside the gene matches. This CDR3 contains 15 residues. Germline-derived CDR1 and CDR2 are SGHVS and FNYEAQ.

CDR3 in amino acids: CASSIQGTETQYF. DNA for the CDR3: TGCGCCAGCAGCATTCAGGGAACAGAGACCCAGTACTTC. The V and J genes are TRBV5-1 and TRBJ2-5; D is possibly TRBD1 (5 bases). Trimming removed 4 bases at V and 4 bases at J, with 11 bases between. This CDR3 has 13 amino acids. Germline CDR1 reads SGHRS; CDR2 reads YFSETQ.

Comments on this clone: Other DNA sequences from this sample encode an identical CDR3 as well. The chain recombines TRBV6-2 or TRBV6-3 with TRBJ2-7; 7 bases map to TRBD1. This CDR3 spans 15 amino acids. V trimming: 5 bases; J trimming: 2 bases; junction bases outside the gene matches: 9. Germline assignment: CDR1 MNHEY and CDR2 SVGEGT. CDR3 nucleotides: TGTGCCAGCAGTGACCCCCCAGGGGGAGCCTACGAGCAGTACGTC. Translated, it gives CASSDPPGGAYEQYV.

The chain uses TRBV2 and TRBJ2-1, with 8 positions matching TRBD1. In germline, CDR1 is SNHLY, CDR2 FYNNEI. CDR3 length equals 15 residues. V dropped 2 bases and J dropped 15; count of bases not matched to a gene: 15. CDR3 bases: TGTGCCAGCAGTGAAACGACAGGGGCATCGGAGCAGCCGTTCTTC. This encodes CASSETTGASEQPFF.